This entry concerns a single T cell receptor beta chain. The data belong to a study of blood T cell repertoires in COVID-19. Per the study methods: Reference gene primer amplification gave estimated nucleated cell counts. Only in-frame clones appear in the TCRdb table, and some are missing; sequencing was by immunoSEQ multiplex PCR. V and J calls and clone size are given by that table; D and trimming were obtained from the DNA. The repertoire consists of a few hundred thousand clones, with nearly 90% occurring once and the leading ten covering under 2.5%. Germline V lookup: CDR1 SNHLY, CDR2 FYNNEI. Trimming took off 4 bases at V and 5 bases at J, with 4 bases between the two ends. This CDR3 has 11 residues.

Material: PBMCs or T cells enriched from blood (not recorded which). V usage is TRBV2 and J usage is TRBJ2-3; D remains ambiguous. This sequence originates from a woman in her sixties or seventies who had recovered from COVID-19. The CDR3 protein is CASSAQDTQYF. Here the CDR3 DNA reads TGTGCCAGCAGTGCCCAAGATACGCAGTATTTT.